This T cell receptor (beta chain) was profiled in a study of cytomegalovirus exposure and HLA in healthy donors. Here immunoSEQ multiplex PCR was the method, and the copy in TCRdb shows in-frame clones only, minus some. The sample lists approximately 300,000 clones; 86% were seen once. Germline V gene lookup returns CDR1 KGHSH and CDR2 LQKENI. V trimming: 3 bases; J trimming: 3 bases; junction bases outside the gene matches: 13. This CDR3 contains 18 residues. The donors were in the roughly 120-subject validation cohort; that cohort was separate from the roughly 700-subject first cohort. The J gene is TRBJ2-1, the V gene TRBV18; 8 nucleotides agree with TRBD1. Sequencing used PBMCs. This clonotype was sampled from a woman aged 18-29 years in good health and CMV-seronegative. This CDR3 reads CASSPWSQGGLFYNEQFF. For the CDR3, the DNA is TGTGCCAGCTCACCCTGGTCACAGGGGGGACTGTTCTACAATGAGCAGTTCTTC. Looking up the rest from reference TRBV18 and TRBJ2-1 gives the full variable domain: NAGVMQNPRHLVRRRGQEARLRCSPMKGHSHVYWYRQLPEEGLKFMVYLQKENIIDESGMPKERFSAEFPKEGPSILRIQQVVRGDSAAYFCASSPWSQGGLFYNEQFFGPGTRLTVL.